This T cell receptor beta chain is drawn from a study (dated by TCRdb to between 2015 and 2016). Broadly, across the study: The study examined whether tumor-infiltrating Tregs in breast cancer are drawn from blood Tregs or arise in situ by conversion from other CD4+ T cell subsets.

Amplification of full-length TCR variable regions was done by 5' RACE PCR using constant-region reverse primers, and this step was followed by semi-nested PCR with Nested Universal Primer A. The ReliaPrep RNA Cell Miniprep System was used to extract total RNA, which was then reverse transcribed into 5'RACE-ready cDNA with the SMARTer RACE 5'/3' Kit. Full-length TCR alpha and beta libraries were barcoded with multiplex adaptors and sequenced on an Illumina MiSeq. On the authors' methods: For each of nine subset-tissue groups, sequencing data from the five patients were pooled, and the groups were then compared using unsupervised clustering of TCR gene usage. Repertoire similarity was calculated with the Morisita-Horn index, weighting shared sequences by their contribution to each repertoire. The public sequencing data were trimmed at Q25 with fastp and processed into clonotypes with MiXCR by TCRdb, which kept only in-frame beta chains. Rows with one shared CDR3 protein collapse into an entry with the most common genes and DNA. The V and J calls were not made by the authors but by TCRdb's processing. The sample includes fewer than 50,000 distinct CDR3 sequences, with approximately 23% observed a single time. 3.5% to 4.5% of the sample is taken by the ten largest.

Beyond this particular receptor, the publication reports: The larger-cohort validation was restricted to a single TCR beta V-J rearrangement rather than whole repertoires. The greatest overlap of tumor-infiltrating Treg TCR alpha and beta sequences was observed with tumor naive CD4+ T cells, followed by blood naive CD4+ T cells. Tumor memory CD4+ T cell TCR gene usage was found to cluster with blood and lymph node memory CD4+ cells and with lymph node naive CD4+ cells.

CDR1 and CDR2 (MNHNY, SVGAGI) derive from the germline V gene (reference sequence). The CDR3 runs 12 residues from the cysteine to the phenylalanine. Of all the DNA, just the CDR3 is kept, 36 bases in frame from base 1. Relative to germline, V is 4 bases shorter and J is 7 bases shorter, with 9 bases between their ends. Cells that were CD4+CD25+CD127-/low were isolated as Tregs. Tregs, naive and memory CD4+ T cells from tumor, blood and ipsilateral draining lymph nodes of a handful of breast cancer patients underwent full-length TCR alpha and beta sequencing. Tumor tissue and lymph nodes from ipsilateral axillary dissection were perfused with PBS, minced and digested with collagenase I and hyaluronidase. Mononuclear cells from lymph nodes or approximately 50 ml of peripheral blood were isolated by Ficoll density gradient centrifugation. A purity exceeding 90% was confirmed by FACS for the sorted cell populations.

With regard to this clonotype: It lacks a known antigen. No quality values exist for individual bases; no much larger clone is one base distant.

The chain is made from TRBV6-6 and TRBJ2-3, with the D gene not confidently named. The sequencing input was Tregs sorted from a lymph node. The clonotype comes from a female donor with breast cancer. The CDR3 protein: CASSSPRYTQYF. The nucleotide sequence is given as TGTGCCAGCAGTTCCCCGAGATATACGCAGTATTTT.